This passage covers 21 T cell receptor beta chains from one sample sequenced in a study of T cell repertoires and Cas9 in healthy adults. TCRdb's table, derived via immunoSEQ multiplex PCR, lists solely in-frame clones and lacks some. This table holds tens of thousands of clones, around 90% found once. Sequencing was performed on CD4+ effector T cells (CD127+, CD25-, CD137-, CD154-) from PBMCs; culture status not recorded. These TCRs come from a human donor in good health.

The gene calls are TRBV6-1 and TRBJ1-6; D uncertain. CDR1 MNHNS and CDR2 SASEGT come from the germline V gene. The CDR3 length is 15 residues. Trimming stripped 6 bases from V and 10 bases from J, with 19 bases between. The chain's CDR3 is CASSYTGRLNSPLHF. The CDR3 nucleotides are TGTGCCAGCAGCTACACCGGGCGATTAAACTCACCCCTCCACTTT.

V gene TRBV7-9 combines with J gene TRBJ2-7, with 8 bases identical to TRBD2. The germline V gene has CDR1 SEHNR and CDR2 FQNEAQ (reference sequence). CDR3 size: 17 residues. V lost 1 base and J lost 2; bases outside the gene matches: 10. Here the CDR3 reads CASSLGVPGGRTYEQYF. The CDR3 nucleotides are TGTGCCAGCAGCTTAGGGGTTCCAGGCGGGAGGACCTACGAGCAGTACTTC.

The table lists this clone with a few counts. This chain uses TRBV18 with TRBJ2-3, with D unresolved. Germline CDR1 KGHSH, CDR2 LQKENI. The CDR3 is made up of 11 amino acids. V was clipped by 2 bases and J by 3 bases, with 0 bases between them. CDR3 loop: CASSPTDTQYF. Here the CDR3 DNA reads TGTGCCAGCTCACCAACAGATACGCAGTATTTT.

This chain connects TRBV7-2 to TRBJ2-5; D may be TRBD1 (6 bases). The J call is doubtful: the DNA matches TRBJ2-7 better. Per germline, CDR1 SGHTA and CDR2 FQGNSA. CDR3 length: 13 residues. CDR3 amino acids: CASSQIQGYEQYF. The CDR3 DNA reads TGTGCCAGCAGCCAAATACAGGGCTACGAGCAGTACTTC.

In this sample, this clone turned up once. The rearrangement uses TRBV9 and TRBJ2-7; 12 bases agree with TRBD2. The CDR3 is 14 amino acids. V lost 3 bases to trimming and J lost 6 bases; unmatched junction nucleotides: 4. Germline V gene sequence: CDR1 SGDLS, CDR2 YYNGEE. The CDR3 reads CASSEGLAGGEQYF. Written as DNA, the CDR3 is TGTGCCAGCAGCGAGGGACTAGCGGGCGGCGAGCAGTACTTC.

This clone turned up a few times. V and J are TRBV7-2 and TRBJ1-3; D unclear. Germline lookup yields CDR1 SGHTA and CDR2 FQGNSA. CDR3 length equals 11 residues. V was shortened by 5 bases and J by 9 bases, with 8 bases between the two germline ends. CDR3 loop: CASSPTGTIYF. The CDR3 nucleotides read TGTGCCAGCAGCCCCACGGGCACCATATATTTT. Full variable domain (remainder filled in from reference TRBV7-2 and TRBJ1-3): GAGVSQSPSNKVTEKGKDVELRCDPISGHTALYWYRQSLGQGLEFLIYFQGNSAPDKSGLPSDRFSAERTGGSVSTLTIQRTQQEDSAVYLCASSPTGTIYFGEGSWLTVV.

The V gene is TRBV20-1, the J gene TRBJ1-1; no firm D call. V shed 6 bases and J shed 6 bases, with 11 bases lying between them. CDR3 length: 11 residues. Germline CDR1 and CDR2: DFQATT and SNEGSKA (reference sequence). CDR3 DNA sequence: TGCAGTGCCCCTAACAACCCTGAAGCTTTCTTT. Translating gives CSAPNNPEAFF.

The rearrangement joins TRBV5-6 to TRBJ2-6, with 7 bases lining up with TRBD1. Germline values: CDR1 SGHDT, CDR2 YYEEEE. V shed 2 bases, J shed 5 bases, and the junction held 13 bases outside the gene matches. The CDR3 sequence is 18 residues long. CDR3 in DNA: TGTGCCAGCAGCTTCGGAAGAAGGGGGCCAAAGTGGGCCAACGTCCTGACTTTC. Amino acid sequence: CASSFGRRGPKWANVLTF.

This clone was picked up one time. The chain is built from TRBV28 and TRBJ2-4; the match to TRBD2 covers 13 bases. V lost 5 bases to trimming and J lost 9 bases; unmatched junction nucleotides: 7. The CDR3 has 15 residues. Germline CDR1 reads MDHEN; CDR2 reads SYDVKM. The CDR3: CASSVGLAGQGIQYF. The CDR3 nucleotides read TGTGCCAGCAGTGTGGGACTAGCGGGACAGGGCATTCAGTACTTC.

This chain uses TRBV4-1 with TRBJ2-3, with a possible D match to TRBD2 (6 bases). The V end lost 1 base, the J end lost 3 bases, and 17 bases lay between the germline ends. Looked up from germline, CDR1 is MGHRA and CDR2 is YSYEKL. The length of the CDR3 is 17 residues. For the CDR3, the DNA is TGCGCCAGCAGCCAAGTACCCGGGAGCTTGGGGACAGATACGCAGTATTTT. Translating gives CASSQVPGSLGTDTQYF.

The chain recombines TRBV7-2 with TRBJ2-7; 12 nucleotides agree with TRBD2. Losses at the gene ends were 6 bases for V and 0 bases for J; bases not matched to a gene: 3. The germline gives CDR1 SGHTA, CDR2 FQGNSA. This CDR3 spans 15 amino acids. The CDR3 reads CASRSGLAGSYEQYF. CDR3 nucleotide sequence: TGTGCCAGCAGGTCGGGACTAGCGGGCTCCTACGAGCAGTACTTC.

This chain uses TRBV5-1 with TRBJ2-1; TRBD2 might be the D (6 bases). CDR1 is SGHRS and CDR2 is YFSETQ in the germline V gene. The CDR3 sequence is 16 residues long. V shed 4 bases and J shed 7 bases, with 21 bases lying between them. The CDR3: CASSRGRLGAVNEQFF. CDR3 nucleotide sequence: TGCGCCAGCAGCCGGGGACGACTAGGGGCCGTTAATGAGCAGTTCTTC.

The CDR3 reads CASSPDLWAYEQYF. Here the CDR3 DNA reads TGTGCCAGCAGCCCGGATCTTTGGGCCTACGAGCAGTACTTC. The rearrangement uses TRBV6-1 and TRBJ2-7; D is undetermined. In germline, CDR1 is MNHNS, CDR2 SASEGT. The germline V and J ends were trimmed by 6 bases and 2 bases, with 14 bases remaining between them. There are 14 residues in the CDR3.

The genes are TRBV11-3 and TRBJ1-1; D ambiguous. Per germline, CDR1 SGHNT and CDR2 YENEEA. The CDR3 is made up of 13 amino acids. Trimming stripped 3 bases from V and 7 bases from J, with 12 bases between. This chain's CDR3 is CASSFFANGEAFF. In DNA, the CDR3 is TGTGCCAGCAGCTTTTTCGCGAACGGTGAAGCTTTCTTT.

The chain links TRBV28 to TRBJ2-5, with 11 bases that match TRBD1. CDR3 length: 16 amino acids. Germline loops: CDR1 MDHEN, CDR2 SYDVKM. After removal of 4 bases from V and 3 bases from J, the junction contained 7 bases not matched to a gene. Written as DNA, the CDR3 is TGTGCCAGCAGTTGGAAGAGGACAGGGGGCAAAGAGACCCAGTACTTC. Its translation is CASSWKRTGGKETQYF.

The chain links TRBV29-1 to TRBJ2-7; D is ambiguous. CDR1 SQVTM and CDR2 ANQGSEA come from the germline V gene. The V end lost 4 bases, the J end lost 3 bases, and 7 bases lay between the germline ends. The CDR3 extends over 11 amino acids. The CDR3, as DNA: TGCAGCGTTGTAGAGCGCTACGAGCAGTACTTC. As protein: CSVVERYEQYF.

This clone has a handful of counts. This rearrangement joins TRBV7-2 to TRBJ1-4; D is undetermined. The length of the CDR3 is 13 residues. With 4 bases removed from V and 6 bases from J, the gap between germline ends came to 9 bases. Germline CDR1 reads SGHTA; CDR2 reads FQGNSA. This CDR3 is CASSWERDEKLFF. In nucleotides, the CDR3 is TGTGCCAGCAGCTGGGAGAGAGATGAAAAACTGTTTTTT.

This chain joins TRBV5-1 and TRBJ1-1; 8 bases align to TRBD1. The CDR3 spans 17 residues. CDR1 is SGHRS and CDR2 is YFSETQ in the germline V gene. V was pared by 4 bases and J by 1 base, with 12 bases of the junction left unmatched. CDR3 protein: CASSPSQGAHWNTEAFF. The DNA for the CDR3 is TGCGCCAGCAGCCCAAGTCAGGGGGCTCATTGGAACACTGAAGCTTTCTTT.

A single count supports this clone. The chain links TRBV29-1 to TRBJ2-3, with 12 bases that match TRBD2. Germline lookup yields CDR1 SQVTM and CDR2 ANQGSEA. The V and J ends lost 7 bases and 3 bases, in that order; junction bases with no gene match: 5. This CDR3 has 14 amino acids. CDR3 bases: TGCAGCGATCGACTAGCGGGAGTGACAGATACGCAGTATTTT. Encoded protein: CSDRLAGVTDTQYF.

This chain uses TRBV5-6 with TRBJ2-5; the match to TRBD1 covers 12 bases. Germline lookup yields CDR1 SGHDT and CDR2 YYEEEE. The CDR3 contains 16 residues. Unmatched junction bases numbered 9, after V lost 4 bases and J lost 5 bases. The chain's CDR3 is CASSPTGTGGWETQYF. The CDR3 DNA reads as TGTGCCAGCAGCCCTACGGGGACAGGGGGCTGGGAGACCCAGTACTTC.

This clone appeared once. This chain uses TRBV5-6 with TRBJ2-3; 9 bases fit TRBD1. Trimming removed 3 bases from V and 6 bases from J; junction bases left unmatched: 2. Germline V gene data show CDR1 as SGHDT and CDR2 as YYEEEE. The CDR3 consists of 13 residues. The CDR3 is CASSWDRADTQYF. The CDR3 nucleotides are TGTGCCAGCAGCTGGGACAGGGCCGATACGCAGTATTTT.